The 8 T cell receptor beta chains listed next were all sequenced from one sample in a study of T cell changes during pregnancy in multiple sclerosis. This table comes from immunoSEQ multiplex PCR, and its TCRdb copy is limited to in-frame clones, with some not included. The profile shows more than 65,000 clones, roughly 93% of them singletons. This sample comprised peripheral blood, obtained in the first trimester of pregnancy. Source of these receptors: a female donor with multiple sclerosis, enrolled in a pregnancy study.

J is TRBJ1-6 and V is TRBV7-2, with D possibly TRBD1 on 6 matching bases. The CDR3 covers 15 residues. The ends were cut back, 1 base at V and 10 bases at J, with 14 bases in the middle. Germline V CDR1 and CDR2: SGHTA, FQGNSA. The CDR3 region is CASSLEEQGWSPLHF. Written as DNA, the CDR3 is TGTGCCAGCAGCTTAGAGGAACAGGGCTGGTCACCCCTCCACTTT.

This clone appeared a single time. The chain's CDR3 is CASSEQGLRQPQHF. The DNA of the CDR3 is TGTGCCAGTAGTGAACAGGGATTGCGTCAGCCCCAGCATTTT. The V call is TRBV19, the J call TRBJ1-5, with a tentative D call TRBD1 (6 bases). The germline gives CDR1 LNHDA, CDR2 SQIVND (reference sequence). The CDR3 is 14 residues long. Trimming removed 5 bases from V and 6 bases from J, with 14 bases in between.

The chain couples TRBV13 to TRBJ1-4; D call uncertain. Germline V gene lookup returns CDR1 PRHDT and CDR2 FYEKMQ (reference sequence). The CDR3 covers 16 residues. V lost 4 bases and J 5 bases, leaving 17 bases between the germline ends. CDR3 coding DNA: TGTGCCAGCAGCTCCCGCAGCGGGGAGGAGAATGAAAAACTGTTTTTT. Protein product: CASSSRSGEENEKLFF.

This clone came up a few times. This chain joins TRBV9 and TRBJ1-1; 7 nucleotides match TRBD1. There are 15 residues in the CDR3. Germline trimming cut 4 bases from V and 0 bases from J; bases unmatched to any gene: 6. Germline-derived CDR1 and CDR2 are SGDLS and YYNGEE. CDR3 DNA sequence: TGTGCCAGCAGCCCCTATGGGACAGTGAACACTGAAGCTTTCTTT. Protein: CASSPYGTVNTEAFF.

V usage is TRBV6-5 and J usage is TRBJ1-2; D is unclear. This CDR3 comprises 14 residues. Germline V lookup: CDR1 MNHEY, CDR2 SVGAGI. Trimming stripped 0 bases from V and 1 base from J, with 6 bases between. CDR3 region: CASSYSRDNYGYTF. The CDR3 nucleotides read TGTGCCAGCAGTTACTCGAGGGATAACTATGGCTACACCTTC.

The chain recombines TRBV10-3 with TRBJ1-1; 8 nucleotides agree with TRBD1. The V gene's germline CDR1 is ENHRY and CDR2 SYGVKD. Trimming cost V 3 bases and J 0 bases; bases outside gene matches: 12. There are 18 residues in the CDR3. CDR3 nucleotides: TGTGCCATCAGTGACCCGGCGCAGGGGGCCATTTTGAACACTGAAGCTTTCTTT. Encoded protein: CAISDPAQGAILNTEAFF.

This chain links TRBV7-9 with TRBJ1-4; 9 bases are a match to TRBD1. The germline CDR1 and CDR2 sequences are SEHNR and FQNEAQ (reference sequence). The ends lost 3 bases at V and 6 bases at J; junction bases unmatched: 5. This CDR3 is built from 15 residues. CDR3 residues: CASSLVDRGDEKLFF. CDR3 nucleotides: TGTGCCAGCAGCTTGGTGGACAGGGGTGATGAAAAACTGTTTTTT.

The rearrangement uses TRBV28 and TRBJ2-1, with TRBD2 as a possible D gene (6 bases). From germline, CDR1 is MDHEN and CDR2 SYDVKM. The CDR3 runs to 14 residues. V lost 2 bases to trimming and J lost 9 bases, with 14 bases between them. CDR3 protein: CASSLGGDGAEQFF. The DNA of the CDR3 is TGTGCCAGCAGTTTAGGCGGGGATGGCGCTGAGCAGTTCTTC.